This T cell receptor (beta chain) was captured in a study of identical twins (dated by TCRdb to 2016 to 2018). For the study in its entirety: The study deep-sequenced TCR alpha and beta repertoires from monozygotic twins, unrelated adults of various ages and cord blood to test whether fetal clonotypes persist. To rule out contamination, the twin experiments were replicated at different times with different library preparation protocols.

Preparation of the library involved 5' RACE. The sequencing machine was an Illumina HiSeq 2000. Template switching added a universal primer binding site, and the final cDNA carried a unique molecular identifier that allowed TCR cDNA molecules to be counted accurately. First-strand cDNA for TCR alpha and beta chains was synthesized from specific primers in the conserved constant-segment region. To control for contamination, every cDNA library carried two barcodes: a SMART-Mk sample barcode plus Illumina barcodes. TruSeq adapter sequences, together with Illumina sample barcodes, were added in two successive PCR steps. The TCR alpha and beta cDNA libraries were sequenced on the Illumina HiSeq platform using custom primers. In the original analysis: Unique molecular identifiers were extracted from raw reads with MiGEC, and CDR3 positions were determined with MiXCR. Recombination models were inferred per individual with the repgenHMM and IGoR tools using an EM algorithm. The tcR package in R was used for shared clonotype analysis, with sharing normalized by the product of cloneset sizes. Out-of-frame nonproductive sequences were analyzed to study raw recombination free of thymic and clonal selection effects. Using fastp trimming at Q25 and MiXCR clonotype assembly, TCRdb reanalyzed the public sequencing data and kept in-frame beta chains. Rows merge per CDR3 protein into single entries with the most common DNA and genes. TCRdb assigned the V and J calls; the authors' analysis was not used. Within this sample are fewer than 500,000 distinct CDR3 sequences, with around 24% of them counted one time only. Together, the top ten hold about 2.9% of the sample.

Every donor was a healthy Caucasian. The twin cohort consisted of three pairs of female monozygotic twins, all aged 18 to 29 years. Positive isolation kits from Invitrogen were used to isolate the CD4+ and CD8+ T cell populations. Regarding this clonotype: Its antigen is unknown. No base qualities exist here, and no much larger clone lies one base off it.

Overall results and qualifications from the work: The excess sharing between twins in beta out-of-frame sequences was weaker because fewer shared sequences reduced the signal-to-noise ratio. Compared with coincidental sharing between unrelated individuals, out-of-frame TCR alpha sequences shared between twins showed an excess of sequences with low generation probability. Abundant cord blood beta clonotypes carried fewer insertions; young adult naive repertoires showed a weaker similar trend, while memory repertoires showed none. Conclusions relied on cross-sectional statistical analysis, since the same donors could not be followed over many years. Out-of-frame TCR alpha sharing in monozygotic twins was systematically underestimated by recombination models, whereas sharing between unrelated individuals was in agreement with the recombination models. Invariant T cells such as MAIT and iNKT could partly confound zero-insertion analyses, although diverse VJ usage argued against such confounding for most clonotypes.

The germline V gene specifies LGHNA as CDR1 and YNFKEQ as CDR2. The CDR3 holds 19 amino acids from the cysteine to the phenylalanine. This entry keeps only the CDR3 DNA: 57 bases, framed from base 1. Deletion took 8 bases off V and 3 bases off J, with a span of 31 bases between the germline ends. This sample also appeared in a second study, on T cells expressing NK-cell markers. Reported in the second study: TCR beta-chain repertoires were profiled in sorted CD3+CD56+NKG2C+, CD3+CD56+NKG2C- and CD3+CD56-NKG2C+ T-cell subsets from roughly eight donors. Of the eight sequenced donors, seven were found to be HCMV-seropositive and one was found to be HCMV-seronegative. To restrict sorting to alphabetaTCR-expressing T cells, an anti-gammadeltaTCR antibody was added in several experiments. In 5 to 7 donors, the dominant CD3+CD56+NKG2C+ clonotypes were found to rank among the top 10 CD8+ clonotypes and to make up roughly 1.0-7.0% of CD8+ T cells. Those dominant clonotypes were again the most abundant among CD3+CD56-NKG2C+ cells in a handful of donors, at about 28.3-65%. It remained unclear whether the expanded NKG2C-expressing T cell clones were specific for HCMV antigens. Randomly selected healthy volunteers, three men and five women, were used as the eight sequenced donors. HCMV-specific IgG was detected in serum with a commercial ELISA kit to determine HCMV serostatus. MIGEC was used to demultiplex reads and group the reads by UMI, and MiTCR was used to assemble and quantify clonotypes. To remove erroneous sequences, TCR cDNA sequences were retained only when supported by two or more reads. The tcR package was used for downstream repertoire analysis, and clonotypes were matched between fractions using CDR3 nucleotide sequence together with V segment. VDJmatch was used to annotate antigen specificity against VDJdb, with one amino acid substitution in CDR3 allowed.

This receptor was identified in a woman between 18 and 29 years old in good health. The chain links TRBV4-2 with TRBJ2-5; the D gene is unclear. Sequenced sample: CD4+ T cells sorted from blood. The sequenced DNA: TGTGCCAGCGGCGACGATATTACAACCCGAAGGCACTCCGAAGAGACCCAGTACTTC. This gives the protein CASGDDITTRRHSEETQYF.